The clone carrying this T cell receptor beta chain was observed at least ten times. Antigen specificity is unknown. The sample is drawn from a study of CD8 T cells in ankylosing spondylitis. Study-wide points: Earlier work had already found some motif variants in reactive arthritis synovial fluid and blood. CD8+ disease-linked clones were present at relatively low frequencies in blood.

With 10 bases removed from V and 2 bases from J, the gap between germline ends came to 19 bases. The CDR3 is 15 amino acids. Per the germline V gene, CDR1 is ENHRY and CDR2 is SYGVKD. TCRdb re-derived calls from the 5' RACE reads in MiXCR, one entry per CDR3 protein. The sample yields hundreds of thousands of distinct CDR3 sequences, 25% to 30% seen once. The sample comprised blood, either unsorted or a sorted T cell fraction (not recorded which). The sequence came from a male donor with ankylosing spondylitis or in good health (not recorded which). The J gene is TRBJ2-3, the V gene TRBV10-3, with a possible D match to TRBD2 (5 bases). The CDR3 reads CATALTRSLTDTQYF. The CDR3 coding sequence is TGTGCCACAGCTTTAACTAGATCCCTCACAGATACGCAGTATTTT.